These 27 T cell receptor beta chains were all obtained from the same sample, sequenced in a study of T cells in localized non-small cell lung cancer. Assay used: immunoSEQ multiplex PCR; TCRdb lists only in-frame clones, some missing. Here the sample spans under 35,000 clones, around 93% being singletons. The sample in question was peripheral blood mononuclear cells, obtained before any cancer treatment. These receptors all come from a female donor older than 55 with stage II lung adenocarcinoma.

As DNA, the CDR3 is TGTGCCAGCAGCCGGGATCCGGGAAACGAGCAGTACTTC. It codes for CASSRDPGNEQYF. The chain recombines TRBV5-4 with TRBJ2-7, with D tentatively TRBD2 (5 bases). The CDR3 runs 13 residues. CDR1 SGHNT and CDR2 YYREEE come from the germline V gene (reference sequence). V was cut by 4 bases and J by 5 bases, with 13 bases left in between.

This clone was seen only a few times. The V call is TRBV30, the J call TRBJ1-1; D may be TRBD1 (6 bases). Trimming took 1 base from V and 8 from J, leaving 17 bases between them. The length of the CDR3 is 14 residues. CDR1 and CDR2 (germline): GTSNPN, SVGIG (reference sequence). DNA for the CDR3: TGTGCCTGGAGTGGGACAGCAGCCCTAGGGGAAGCTTTCTTT. Amino acid sequence: CAWSGTAALGEAFF.

V usage is TRBV14 and J usage is TRBJ2-3; 7 nucleotides match TRBD1. This CDR3 is 15 amino acids long. Germline CDR1 reads SGHDN; CDR2 reads FVKESK. V shed 6 bases and J 3 bases; nucleotides not matched to a gene: 9. The CDR3 here is CASSLQGVRTDTQYF. The DNA of the CDR3 is TGTGCCAGCAGTCTCCAGGGGGTGCGGACAGATACGCAGTATTTT. Combining the CDR3 with reference TRBV14 and TRBJ2-3 gives the whole variable domain EAGVTQFPSHSVIEKGQTVTLRCDPISGHDNLYWYRRVMGKEIKFLLHFVKESKQDESGMPNNRFLAERTGGTYSTLKVQPAELEDSGVYFCASSLQGVRTDTQYFGPGTRLTVL.

The chain combines TRBV6-5 with TRBJ2-1; tentatively, D is TRBD2 (6 bases). V lost 4 bases, J lost 7 bases, and 14 bases lay in between. CDR1 and CDR2 (germline): MNHEY, SVGAGI. The CDR3 runs 14 residues. This chain's CDR3 is CASSFKGGRNEQFF. The DNA for the CDR3 is TGTGCCAGCAGTTTCAAGGGAGGACGAAATGAGCAGTTCTTC.

V gene TRBV27 combines with J gene TRBJ1-2; the match to TRBD1 covers 9 bases. The V gene end was trimmed by 5 bases and the J gene end by 5 bases; junction bases not matched to a gene: 3. Germline V gene lookup returns CDR1 MNHEY and CDR2 SMNVEV (reference sequence). The CDR3 runs 13 residues. CDR3 in amino acids: CASSPGQGYGYTF. DNA for the CDR3: TGTGCCAGCAGTCCGGGACAGGGTTATGGCTACACCTTC.

V is TRBV6-1 and J is TRBJ2-7, with TRBD1 as a possible D gene (5 bases). The V end was cut by 5 bases, the J end by 6 bases, with 17 bases between. The CDR3 is 14 residues long. Germline V gene sequence: CDR1 MNHNS, CDR2 SASEGT. The CDR3 bases are TGTGCCAGCAGTCCGACAGCAGGTCAGCGCGAGCAGTACTTC. Protein product: CASSPTAGQREQYF.

Remarks on this clone: Its ends do not fully match the called genes, so a read error is possible. The chain joins TRBV6-1 to TRBJ1-4; D not certain. CDR1 and CDR2 from the germline V gene are MNHNS and SASEGT. The CDR3 sequence is 14 residues long. CDR3 sequence: CASSEPATNEKRFF. The CDR3 DNA sequence: TGTGCCAGCAGTGAACCCGCAACTAATGAAAAACGGTTTTTT.

The chain couples TRBV28 to TRBJ1-4, with 9 positions matching TRBD1. This CDR3 spans 17 amino acids. The V segment lost 5 bases and the J segment 5 bases; nucleotides outside the gene matches: 12. Per the germline V gene, CDR1 is MDHEN and CDR2 is SYDVKM. The CDR3 spells CASSRPGQGPRNEKLFF. The CDR3 DNA reads TGTGCCAGCAGTCGACCGGGACAGGGCCCGCGAAATGAAAAACTGTTTTTT.

This clone was recorded only once. The chain recombines TRBV6-5 with TRBJ1-1; no definite D call. Trimming cost V 6 bases and J 0 bases, with 8 bases left between them. Looked up from germline, CDR1 is MNHEY and CDR2 is SVGAGI. CDR3 length: 13 residues. DNA for the CDR3: TGTGCCAGCAGACGACTCATGAACACTGAAGCTTTCTTT. It specifies CASRRLMNTEAFF.

This clone occurred a few times. The genes are TRBV2 and TRBJ1-2, with TRBD1 as a possible D gene (5 bases). This CDR3 is built from 15 residues. The germline V gene encodes CDR1 SNHLY and CDR2 FYNNEI. With 2 bases removed from V and 4 bases from J, the gap between germline ends came to 14 bases. Written as DNA, the CDR3 is TGTGCCAGCAGTGAAATCGCAGGGAGTTCCTATGGCTACACCTTC. Protein sequence: CASSEIAGSSYGYTF.

V and J are TRBV7-9 and TRBJ2-2; 9 nucleotides agree with TRBD2. The CDR3 runs to 17 residues. Germline trimming cut 1 base from V and 6 bases from J; bases unmatched to any gene: 9. Germline loops: CDR1 SEHNR, CDR2 FQNEAQ (reference sequence). In DNA form, the CDR3 reads TGTGCCAGCAGCTTAGGACTAGCGGCGGGAGTAGCCGGGGAGCTGTTTTTT. This codes for CASSLGLAAGVAGELFF.

This chain joins TRBV7-8 and TRBJ1-4; D is unresolved. The germline CDR1 and CDR2 sequences are SGHVS and FQNEAQ. The V and J ends lost 1 base and 7 bases respectively, with 13 bases between them. This CDR3 region has 15 residues. DNA of the CDR3: TGTGCCAGCAGCTTAGAAGGCCCGGGAGGTGAAAAACTGTTTTTT. Amino acid sequence: CASSLEGPGGEKLFF.

This clone was seen once. V usage is TRBV11-2 and J usage is TRBJ2-7; 11 bases are shared with TRBD2. Germline values: CDR1 SGHAT, CDR2 FQNNGV. The CDR3 length is 17 residues. The ends lost 5 bases at V and 0 bases at J; junction bases unmatched: 9. The CDR3 nucleotides read TGTGCCAGCAGCCTGGGGACTAGCGGTTCTACCTCCTACGAGCAGTACTTC. Translating it yields CASSLGTSGSTSYEQYF.

The chain employs TRBV7-9 and TRBJ1-1; 9 bases are a match to TRBD1. V was pared by 5 bases and J by 4 bases, with 5 bases of the junction left unmatched. Germline-derived CDR1 and CDR2 are SEHNR and FQNEAQ (reference sequence). This CDR3 has 14 residues. CDR3 DNA sequence: TGTGCCAGCAGCGGACCGGGACAGGGCACTGAAGCTTTCTTT. This encodes CASSGPGQGTEAFF.

The rearrangement links TRBV29-1 to TRBJ2-2; D is unresolved. The V gene's germline CDR1 is SQVTM and CDR2 ANQGSEA. V was pared by 6 bases and J by 0 bases, with 5 bases between. The CDR3 spans 12 residues. CDR3 coding DNA: TGCAGCGTCGGAACGAACACCGGGGAGCTGTTTTTT. Translated: CSVGTNTGELFF.

CDR3 in DNA: TGTGCCAGCAGCTCAAATTGGGCGGCCTTGAGCTCCTACAATGAGCAGTTCTTC. Translated: CASSSNWAALSSYNEQFF. The rearrangement links TRBV11-2 to TRBJ2-1; the D is unclear. Germline V CDR1 and CDR2: SGHAT, FQNNGV. There are 18 residues in the CDR3. The V end lost 4 bases, the J end lost 0 bases, and 19 bases lay between the germline ends.

As to this clone: Additional DNA sequences in this sample encode the identical CDR3. This rearrangement joins TRBV7-9 to TRBJ2-1; D gene uncertain. Germline V CDR1 and CDR2: SEHNR, FQNEAQ (reference sequence). The CDR3 spans 14 residues. V lost 0 bases, J lost 13 bases, and 16 bases lay in between. CDR3 in amino acids: CASSLAREGIRQFF. The CDR3 DNA sequence: TGTGCCAGCAGCTTAGCGCGCGAAGGGATTCGACAGTTCTTC. The entire variable domain, with the rest obtained from reference TRBV7-9 and TRBJ2-1, is as follows: DTGVSQNPRHKITKRGQNVTFRCDPISEHNRLYWYRQTLGQGPEFLTYFQNEAQLEKSRLLSDRFSAERPKGSFSTLEIQRTEQGDSAMYLCASSLAREGIRQFFGPGTRLTVL.

This rearrangement joins TRBV7-9 to TRBJ2-7, with 9 bases that match TRBD2. Germline CDR1 reads SEHNR; CDR2 reads FQNEAQ (reference sequence). The CDR3 contains 15 residues. Losses at the gene ends were 1 base for V and 7 bases for J; bases not matched to a gene: 8. CDR3 sequence (DNA): TGTGCCAGCAGCTTAGGCTCTAGCGGGAACTGGGAGCAGTACTTC. Its protein is CASSLGSSGNWEQYF.

This clone occurred a few times. CDR3 loop: CATSRVGSDTQYF. CDR3 nucleotides: TGTGCCACCAGCAGAGTAGGTTCAGATACGCAGTATTTT. The rearrangement links TRBV15 to TRBJ2-3; D ambiguous. CDR3 size: 13 residues. The germline gives CDR1 LNHNV, CDR2 YYDKDF (reference sequence). V was trimmed by 1 base and J by 4 bases, leaving 6 bases between them.

The CDR3 bases are TGCGCCAGCAGCTCCCGGGACAGGGGTCGTAGCAACTCTGGGGCCAACGTCCTGACTTTC. Translation: CASSSRDRGRSNSGANVLTF. The chain couples TRBV5-1 to TRBJ2-6, with TRBD1 identical over 10 bases. The CDR3 spans 20 residues. V lost 3 bases and J lost 0; bases outside the gene matches: 12. Germline V gene sequence: CDR1 SGHRS, CDR2 YFSETQ.

This clone was seen once. This rearrangement joins TRBV6-6 to TRBJ1-5, with unresolved D. Looked up from germline, CDR1 is MNHNY and CDR2 is SVGAGI (reference sequence). The V and J ends lost 6 bases and 1 base respectively, with 10 bases between them. The CDR3 covers 14 residues. DNA for the CDR3: TGTGCCAGCAGACCCCCGGGGAGCAATCAGCCCCAGCATTTT. It translates to CASRPPGSNQPQHF.

V usage is TRBV28 and J usage is TRBJ2-3; 7 bases agree with TRBD1. The trim removed 5 bases at V and 1 base at J, leaving 6 bases unmatched. CDR3 length: 15 amino acids. Germline-derived CDR1 and CDR2 are MDHEN and SYDVKM. The CDR3 nucleotides read TGTGCCAGCAGTCGAGACAGGGAGCGCACAGATACGCAGTATTTT. Its translation: CASSRDRERTDTQYF.

The rearrangement joins TRBV9 to TRBJ1-4; 9 nucleotides match TRBD1. V lost 3 bases and J lost 0; bases outside the gene matches: 9. Per the germline V gene, CDR1 is SGDLS and CDR2 is YYNGEE. CDR3 length equals 18 residues. In DNA, the CDR3 is TGTGCCAGCAGCGCGCGGGCGACAGGGGGGACAACTAATGAAAAACTGTTTTTT. It translates to CASSARATGGTTNEKLFF.

The J gene is TRBJ1-3, the V gene TRBV6-6; D is possibly TRBD1 (5 bases). V lost 5 bases and J lost 9, with 17 bases in between. The CDR3 covers 14 residues. Germline CDR1 and CDR2: MNHNY and SVGAGI (reference sequence). As DNA, the CDR3 is TGTGCCAGCAGTGCGAGCGGGGCAGGTGGCACCATATATTTT. Residues: CASSASGAGGTIYF.

The V and J genes are TRBV9 and TRBJ2-7, with 11 bases aligning to TRBD2. Trimming cost V 1 base and J 7 bases; bases outside gene matches: 7. Germline CDR1 and CDR2: SGDLS and YYNGEE. The CDR3 has 15 amino acids. Here the CDR3 reads CASSVNSGRAGEQYF. The CDR3 nucleotides are TGTGCCAGCAGCGTAAATAGCGGGAGGGCCGGTGAGCAGTACTTC.

The CDR3 sequence is CASSLKGAGTNEKLFF. In nucleotides, the CDR3 is TGTGCCAGCAGCTTAAAGGGGGCTGGGACTAATGAAAAACTGTTTTTT. The gene calls are TRBV5-4 and TRBJ1-4; 7 bases are shared with TRBD1. With 2 bases clipped from V and 2 bases from J, the junction kept 6 bases outside the gene matches. This CDR3 has 16 residues. Germline CDR1 is SGHNT and CDR2 is YYREEE (reference sequence).

The chain is built from TRBV11-2 and TRBJ2-3; D uncertain. V was shortened by 4 bases and J by 6 bases, with 14 bases between the two germline ends. Germline values: CDR1 SGHAT, CDR2 FQNNGV. This CDR3 is built from 14 residues. The CDR3 DNA reads TGTGCCAGCAGCTCTATGAGGTCGGCGGATACGCAGTATTTT. Translation gives CASSSMRSADTQYF.